This T cell receptor beta chain stems from a study of regulatory T cells in long-lasting Graves disease. Across the whole study: Graves' patients, newly diagnosed, had taken antithyroid drugs under 3 months.

Sample time point: newly diagnosed GD, antithyroid drugs for less than 3 months. The TCR library was prepared using RNA isolated from PBMCs. iRepertoire HTBI primers and Arm-PCR of CDR3 regions built TCR beta libraries. Methods used by the authors: Gene usage covered about 60 TRBV and 14 TRBJ segments. MiXCR, run by TCRdb on the multiplex PCR reads, gives a single entry per CDR3 protein. In this record, the V and J calls reflect TCRdb's handling and not the investigators' own analysis. The table has around 420,000 distinct CDR3 sequences, about 15% seen once. The CDR3 covers 14 residues. Germline-derived CDR1 and CDR2 are SGDLS and YYNGEE. The V gene lost 2 bases and the J gene lost 1 base, with 9 bases spanning the gap. This sample was also put to use in a study of T cells in Graves' hyperthyroidism and ophthalmopathy. That study adds: Most thyroid-expanded clonotypes above 0.001 were also found in blood.

Sequenced material: peripheral blood mononuclear cells (PBMCs), taken at new diagnosis, from a patient treated with antithyroid drugs. The V call is TRBV9, the J call TRBJ1-1, with D tentatively TRBD1 (5 bases). This receptor was identified in a woman in her thirties or forties with Graves disease. The CDR3 reads CASSVGRTNTEAFF. CDR3 bases: TGTGCCAGCAGCGTGGGGCGGACGAACACTGAAGCTTTCTTT.